The 4 T cell receptor beta chains below all came from one sample that was sequenced in a study of OX40 agonist ivuxolimab in advanced cancers. The protocol was immunoSEQ multiplex PCR, while the TCRdb copy is restricted to in-frame clones and leaves out a portion. The sample has 35,000 to 45,000 clones, about 82% seen once; the top ten hold less than 3%. Sequences were derived from CD4+ or CD8+ T cells sorted from blood, sampled in a trial of the OX40 agonist ivuxolimab. The receptors derive from an adult with an advanced solid tumor such as melanoma, head and neck, liver or kidney cancer.

The V gene is TRBV6-5, the J gene TRBJ1-4; D uncertain. The CDR3 is 15 residues long. Germline lookup yields CDR1 MNHEY and CDR2 SVGAGI. V was shortened by 0 bases and J by 4 bases, with 9 bases between the two germline ends. The CDR3 spells CASSYSTAVNEKLFF. CDR3 nucleotide sequence: TGTGCCAGCAGTTACTCGACGGCGGTTAATGAAAAACTGTTTTTT.

V gene TRBV2 combines with J gene TRBJ2-2; TRBD2 agrees at 9 bases. The CDR3 extends over 15 amino acids. V lost 3 bases, J lost 4 bases, and 3 bases stayed unmatched. Germline CDR1 reads SNHLY; CDR2 reads FYNNEI. In DNA, the CDR3 is TGTGCCAGCAGTGATTTAGCGGGAGCCACCGGGGAGCTGTTTTTT. It encodes CASSDLAGATGELFF.

The V call is TRBV4-2, the J call TRBJ2-6; 9 bases agree with TRBD1. This CDR3 has 18 residues. The V gene's germline CDR1 is LGHNA and CDR2 YNFKEQ. With V trimmed by 2 bases and J by 0 bases, 5 bases remained unmatched. CDR3 sequence (DNA): TGTGCCAGCAGCCAACAACAGGGGGCCGACTCTGGGGCCAACGTCCTGACTTTC. Its translation is CASSQQQGADSGANVLTF.

The chain uses TRBV6-5 and TRBJ2-1, with a possible D match to TRBD1 (5 bases). With 0 bases removed from V and 7 bases from J, the gap between germline ends came to 13 bases. Germline assignment: CDR1 MNHEY and CDR2 SVGAGI. This CDR3 comprises 15 residues. CDR3 DNA: TGTGCCAGCAGTTACTCGATAGGGGATATAAATGAGCAGTTCTTC. Translated, it gives CASSYSIGDINEQFF.